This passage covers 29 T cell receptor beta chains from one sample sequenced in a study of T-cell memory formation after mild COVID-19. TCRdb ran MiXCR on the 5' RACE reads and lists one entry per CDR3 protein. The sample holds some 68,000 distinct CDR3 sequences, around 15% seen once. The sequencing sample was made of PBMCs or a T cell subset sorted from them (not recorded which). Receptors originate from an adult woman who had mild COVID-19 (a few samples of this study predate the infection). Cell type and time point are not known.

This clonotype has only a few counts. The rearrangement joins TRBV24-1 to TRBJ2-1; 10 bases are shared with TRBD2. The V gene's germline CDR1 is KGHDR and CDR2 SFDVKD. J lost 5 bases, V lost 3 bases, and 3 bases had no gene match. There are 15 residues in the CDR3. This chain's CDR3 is CATSDVGLADNEQFF. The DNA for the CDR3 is TGTGCCACCAGTGATGTTGGACTAGCGGACAATGAGCAGTTCTTC.

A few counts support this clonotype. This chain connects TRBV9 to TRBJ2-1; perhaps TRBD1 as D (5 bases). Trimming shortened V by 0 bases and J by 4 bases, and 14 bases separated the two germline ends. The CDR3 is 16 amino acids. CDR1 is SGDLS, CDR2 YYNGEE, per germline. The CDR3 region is CASSVEGQGRYNEQFF. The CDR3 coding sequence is TGTGCCAGCAGCGTAGAGGGTCAGGGTAGGTACAATGAGCAGTTCTTC.

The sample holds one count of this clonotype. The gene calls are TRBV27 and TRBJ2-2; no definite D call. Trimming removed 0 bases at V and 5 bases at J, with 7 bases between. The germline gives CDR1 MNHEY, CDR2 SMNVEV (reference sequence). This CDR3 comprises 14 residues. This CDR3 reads CASSLSPGTGELFF. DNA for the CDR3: TGTGCCAGCAGTTTATCGCCGGGTACCGGGGAGCTGTTTTTT.

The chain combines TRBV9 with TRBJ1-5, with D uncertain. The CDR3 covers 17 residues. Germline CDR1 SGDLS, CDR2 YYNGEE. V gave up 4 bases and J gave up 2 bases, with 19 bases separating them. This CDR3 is CASSPQDVAVGNQPQHF. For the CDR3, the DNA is TGTGCCAGCAGCCCCCAGGATGTGGCTGTCGGCAATCAGCCCCAGCATTTT.

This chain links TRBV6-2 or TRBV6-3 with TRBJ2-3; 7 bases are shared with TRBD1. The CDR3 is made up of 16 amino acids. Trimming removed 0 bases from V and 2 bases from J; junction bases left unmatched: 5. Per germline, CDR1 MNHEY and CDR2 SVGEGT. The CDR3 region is CASSYSMDRHTDTQYF. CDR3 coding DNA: TGTGCCAGCAGTTACTCGATGGACAGGCACACAGATACGCAGTATTTT.

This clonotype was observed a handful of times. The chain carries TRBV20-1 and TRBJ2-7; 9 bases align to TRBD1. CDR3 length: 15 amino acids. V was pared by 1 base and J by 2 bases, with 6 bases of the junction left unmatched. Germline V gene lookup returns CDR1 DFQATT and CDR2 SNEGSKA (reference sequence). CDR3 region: CSARVPGQGAYEQYF. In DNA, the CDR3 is TGCAGTGCTAGAGTCCCGGGACAGGGTGCCTACGAGCAGTACTTC.

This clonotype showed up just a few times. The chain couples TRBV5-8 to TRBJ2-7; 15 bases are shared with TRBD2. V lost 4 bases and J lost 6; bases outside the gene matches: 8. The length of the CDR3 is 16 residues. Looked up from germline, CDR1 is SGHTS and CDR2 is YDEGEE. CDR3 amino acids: CASSTGLAGGRREQYF. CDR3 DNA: TGTGCCAGCAGCACGGGACTAGCGGGGGGCCGTCGCGAGCAGTACTTC.

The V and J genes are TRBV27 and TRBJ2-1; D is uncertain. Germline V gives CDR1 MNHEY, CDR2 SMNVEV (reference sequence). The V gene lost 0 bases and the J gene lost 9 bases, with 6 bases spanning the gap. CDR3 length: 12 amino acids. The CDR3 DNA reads TGTGCCAGCAGTTTATCGGGCCTTGAGCAGTTCTTC. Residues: CASSLSGLEQFF.

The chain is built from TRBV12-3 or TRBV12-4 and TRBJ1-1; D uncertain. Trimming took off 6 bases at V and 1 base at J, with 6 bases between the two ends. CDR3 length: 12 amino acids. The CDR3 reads CASRLQNTEAFF. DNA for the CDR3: TGTGCCAGCAGGCTTCAGAACACTGAAGCTTTCTTT.

CDR3 region: CSAPVTRHYGYTF. For the CDR3, the DNA is TGCAGTGCTCCAGTGACAAGACACTATGGCTACACCTTC. The V gene is TRBV20-1, the J gene TRBJ1-2; D call uncertain. This CDR3 has 13 amino acids. The V gene lost 5 bases and the J gene lost 3 bases, with 13 bases spanning the gap. The V gene's germline CDR1 is DFQATT and CDR2 SNEGSKA (reference sequence).

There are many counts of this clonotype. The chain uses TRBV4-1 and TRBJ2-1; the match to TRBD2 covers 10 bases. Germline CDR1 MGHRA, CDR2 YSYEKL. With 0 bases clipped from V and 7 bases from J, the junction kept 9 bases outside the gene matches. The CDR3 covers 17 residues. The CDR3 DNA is TGCGCCAGCAGCCAAGATCCCCGGACTAGCGGCTTAAATGAGCAGTTCTTC. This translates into CASSQDPRTSGLNEQFF.

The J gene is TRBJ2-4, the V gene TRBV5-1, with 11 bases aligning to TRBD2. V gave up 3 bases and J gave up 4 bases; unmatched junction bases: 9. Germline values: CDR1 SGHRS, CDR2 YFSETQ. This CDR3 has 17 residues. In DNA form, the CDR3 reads TGCGCCAGCAGCTCGGGATGGGCTAGCGGGAGGAAAAACATTCAGTACTTC. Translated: CASSSGWASGRKNIQYF.

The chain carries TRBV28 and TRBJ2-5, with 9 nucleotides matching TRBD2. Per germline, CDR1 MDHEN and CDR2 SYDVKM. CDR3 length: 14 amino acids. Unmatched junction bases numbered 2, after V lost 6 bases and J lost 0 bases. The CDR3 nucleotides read TGTGCCAGCAGGGCGGGAGGGTACCAAGAGACCCAGTACTTC. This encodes CASRAGGYQETQYF.

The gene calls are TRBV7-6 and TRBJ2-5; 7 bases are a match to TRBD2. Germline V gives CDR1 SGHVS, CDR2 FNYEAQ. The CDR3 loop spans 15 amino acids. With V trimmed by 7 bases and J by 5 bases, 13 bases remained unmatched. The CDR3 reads CASTLGGSVGETQYF. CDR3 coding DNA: TGTGCCAGCACCCTTGGCGGGAGTGTTGGGGAGACCCAGTACTTC.

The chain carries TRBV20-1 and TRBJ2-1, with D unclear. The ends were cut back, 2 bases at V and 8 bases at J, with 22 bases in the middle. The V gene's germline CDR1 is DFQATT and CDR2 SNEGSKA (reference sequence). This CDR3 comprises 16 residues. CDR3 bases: TGCAGTGCTAGAACCTCCCGGTCTTATTATGCTCATGAGCAGTTCTTC. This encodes CSARTSRSYYAHEQFF.

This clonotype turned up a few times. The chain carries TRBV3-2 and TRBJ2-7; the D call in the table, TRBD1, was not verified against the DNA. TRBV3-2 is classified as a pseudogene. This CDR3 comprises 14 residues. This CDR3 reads CASSQEDRGNEQYF. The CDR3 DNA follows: TGTGCCAGCAGCCAAGAGGACAGGGGGAACGAGCAGTACTTC.

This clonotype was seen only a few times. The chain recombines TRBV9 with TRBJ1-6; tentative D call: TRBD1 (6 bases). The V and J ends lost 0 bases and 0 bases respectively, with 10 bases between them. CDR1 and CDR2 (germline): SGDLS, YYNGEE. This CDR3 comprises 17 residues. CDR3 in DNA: TGTGCCAGCAGCGTAGAGGTGGACAGCTCCTATAATTCACCCCTCCACTTT. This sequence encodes CASSVEVDSSYNSPLHF.

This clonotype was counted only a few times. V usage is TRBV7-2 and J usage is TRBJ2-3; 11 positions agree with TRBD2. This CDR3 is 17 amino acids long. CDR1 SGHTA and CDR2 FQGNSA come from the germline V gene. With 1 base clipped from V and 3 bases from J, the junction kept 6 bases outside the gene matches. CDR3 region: CASSLVMASGGTDTQYF. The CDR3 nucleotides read TGTGCCAGCAGCTTAGTTATGGCTAGCGGGGGGACAGATACGCAGTATTTT.

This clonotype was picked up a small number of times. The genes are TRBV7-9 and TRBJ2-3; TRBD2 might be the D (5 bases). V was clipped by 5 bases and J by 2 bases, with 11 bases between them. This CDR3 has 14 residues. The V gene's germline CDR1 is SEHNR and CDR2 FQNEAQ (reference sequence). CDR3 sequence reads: CASSVAGSTDTQYF. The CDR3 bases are TGTGCCAGCAGCGTCGCGGGTTCCACAGATACGCAGTATTTT.

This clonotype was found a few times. DNA of the CDR3: TGTGCCAGCAGTTACCCGTACGCCAGGGCGAGCACTGAAGCTTTCTTT. It translates to CASSYPYARASTEAFF. The chain recombines TRBV6-2 or TRBV6-3 with TRBJ1-1, with D possibly being TRBD1 (5 bases). Germline-derived CDR1 and CDR2 are MNHEY and SVGEGT. This CDR3 region has 16 residues. Trimming took 2 bases from V and 4 from J, leaving 17 bases between them.

CDR3 sequence: CSAREPPGGPYEQYF. The CDR3 DNA reads TGCAGTGCTAGAGAACCCCCGGGAGGGCCCTACGAGCAGTACTTC. The chain is built from TRBV20-1 and TRBJ2-7; 8 bases match TRBD2. The CDR3 consists of 15 residues. From germline, CDR1 is DFQATT and CDR2 SNEGSKA (reference sequence). V lost 0 bases to trimming and J lost 2 bases; unmatched junction nucleotides: 6.

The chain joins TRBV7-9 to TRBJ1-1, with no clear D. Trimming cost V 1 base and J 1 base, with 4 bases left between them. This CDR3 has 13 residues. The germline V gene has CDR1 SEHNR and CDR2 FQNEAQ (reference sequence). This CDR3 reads CASSLDSNTEAFF. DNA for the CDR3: TGTGCCAGCAGCTTAGACTCGAACACTGAAGCTTTCTTT.

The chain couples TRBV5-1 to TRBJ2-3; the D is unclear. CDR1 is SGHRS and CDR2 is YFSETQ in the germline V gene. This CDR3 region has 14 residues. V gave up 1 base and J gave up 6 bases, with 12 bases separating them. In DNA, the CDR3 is TGCGCCAGCAGCTTGATGGGGTCTACGGATACGCAGTATTTT. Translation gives CASSLMGSTDTQYF.

CDR3 protein: CASSLGLAGGLHNEQFF. DNA of the CDR3: TGTGCCAGCAGTTTGGGACTAGCGGGGGGGCTCCACAATGAGCAGTTCTTC. The rearrangement links TRBV12-3 or TRBV12-4 to TRBJ2-1; 16 bases are shared with TRBD2. V dropped 3 bases and J dropped 5; count of bases not matched to a gene: 4. CDR3 length: 17 residues.

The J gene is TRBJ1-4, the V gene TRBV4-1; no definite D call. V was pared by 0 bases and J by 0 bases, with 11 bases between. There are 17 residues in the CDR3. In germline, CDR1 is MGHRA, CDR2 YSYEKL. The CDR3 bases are TGCGCCAGCAGCCAAGACCGGGTGATTGCAACTAATGAAAAACTGTTTTTT. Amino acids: CASSQDRVIATNEKLFF.

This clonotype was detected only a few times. This CDR3 is CASSSIPVAPEQYF. Here the CDR3 DNA reads TGTGCCAGCAGCTCAATCCCGGTTGCTCCCGAGCAGTACTTC. The rearrangement joins TRBV7-9 to TRBJ2-7; no definite D call. Germline values: CDR1 SEHNR, CDR2 FQNEAQ (reference sequence). The CDR3 consists of 14 residues. V lost 4 bases and J lost 6, with 16 bases in between.

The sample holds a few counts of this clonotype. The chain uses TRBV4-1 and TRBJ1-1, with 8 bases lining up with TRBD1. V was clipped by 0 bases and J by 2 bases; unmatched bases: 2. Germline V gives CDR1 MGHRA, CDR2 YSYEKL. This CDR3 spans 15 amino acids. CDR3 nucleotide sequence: TGCGCCAGCAGCCAAGACGGGACAGGTAACACTGAAGCTTTCTTT. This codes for CASSQDGTGNTEAFF.

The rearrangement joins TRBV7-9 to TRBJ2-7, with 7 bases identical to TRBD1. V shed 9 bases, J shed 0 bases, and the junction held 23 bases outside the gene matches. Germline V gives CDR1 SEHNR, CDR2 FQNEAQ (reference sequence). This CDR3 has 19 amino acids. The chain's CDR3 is CASRPDRRQNKPYSYEQYF. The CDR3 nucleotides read TGTGCCAGTAGGCCGGACAGGCGGCAGAACAAGCCCTACTCCTACGAGCAGTACTTC.

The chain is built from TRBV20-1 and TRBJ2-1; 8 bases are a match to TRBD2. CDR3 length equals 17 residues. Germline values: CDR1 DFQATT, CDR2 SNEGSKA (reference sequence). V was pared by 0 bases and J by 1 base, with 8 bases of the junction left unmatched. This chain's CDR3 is CSARDLAGGKSYNEQFF. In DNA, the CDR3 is TGCAGTGCTAGAGATCTGGCGGGAGGTAAATCCTACAATGAGCAGTTCTTC.